Listed here are 18 T cell receptor beta chains from one sample, sequenced in a study of T-cell memory formation after mild COVID-19. One entry per CDR3 protein, called by TCRdb with MiXCR from the 5' RACE reads. The repertoire includes roughly 250,000 distinct CDR3 sequences, 16% of them detected once, and under 25% sits in the top ten. Source material: PBMCs or a T cell subset sorted from them (not recorded which). These receptors all come from a man younger than 35 who had mild COVID-19 (a few samples of this study predate the infection). Cell type and time point are not known.

This clonotype was detected many times. The chain carries TRBV7-2 and TRBJ1-2; D gene uncertain. The germline V gene encodes CDR1 SGHTA and CDR2 FQGNSA. This CDR3 has 15 residues. Between the trimmed V and J ends, which lost 0 bases and 5 bases, there was a span of 13 bases. CDR3 region: CASSLALTLGYGYTF. The CDR3 DNA follows: TGTGCCAGCAGCTTAGCTCTCACTCTGGGATATGGCTACACCTTC. Full variable domain (missing parts from reference TRBV7-2 and TRBJ1-2): GAGVSQSPSNKVTEKGKDVELRCDPISGHTALYWYRQSLGQGLEFLIYFQGNSAPDKSGLPSDRFSAERTGGSVSTLTIQRTQQEDSAVYLCASSLALTLGYGYTFGSGTRLTVV.

This clonotype was seen only a few times. The gene calls are TRBV20-1 and TRBJ2-7; no clear D gene. The V end lost 3 bases, the J end lost 6 bases, and 12 bases lay between the germline ends. From germline, CDR1 is DFQATT and CDR2 SNEGSKA (reference sequence). The CDR3 is 12 residues long. In nucleotides, the CDR3 is TGCAGTGCTAGGAGCCCATACTCCGAGCAGTACTTC. Translating it yields CSARSPYSEQYF.

The chain couples TRBV12-3 or TRBV12-4 to TRBJ1-2, with unresolved D. The V end lost 6 bases, the J end lost 4 bases, and 15 bases lay between the germline ends. CDR3 length: 14 residues. The CDR3: CASRNPGPTYGYTF. The CDR3 region has the DNA TGTGCCAGCAGGAACCCCGGACCGACCTATGGCTACACCTTC.

The rearrangement links TRBV2 to TRBJ2-5, with TRBD2 matching 9 bases. The V gene's germline CDR1 is SNHLY and CDR2 FYNNEI. The CDR3 loop spans 13 amino acids. V was pared by 7 bases and J by 7 bases, with 7 bases of the junction left unmatched. CDR3 sequence (DNA): TGTGCCAGCACCTTAGCGGGGGAGGGGACCCAGTACTTC. This codes for CASTLAGEGTQYF.

The CDR3 region is CASSLRLGQPRAAQYF. For the CDR3, the DNA is TGTGCCAGCAGTTTAAGGCTGGGACAGCCAAGGGCGGCCCAGTACTTC. The V call is TRBV12-3 or TRBV12-4, the J call TRBJ2-5; TRBD1 matches at 7 bases. The CDR3 consists of 16 residues. Germline trimming cut 2 bases from V and 9 bases from J; bases unmatched to any gene: 15.

The chain recombines TRBV6-1 with TRBJ2-7; D might be TRBD1 (6 bases). CDR3 length equals 14 residues. V lost 2 bases and J 3 bases, leaving 11 bases between the germline ends. Germline CDR1 is MNHNS and CDR2 is SASEGT. In nucleotides, the CDR3 is TGTGCCAGCAGTGAACGGCTACAGGGCTACGAGCAGTACTTC. This codes for CASSERLQGYEQYF.

This clonotype turned up a few times. The J gene is TRBJ2-2, the V gene TRBV19; maybe TRBD1 (6 bases). The germline V and J ends were trimmed by 3 bases and 3 bases, with 11 bases remaining between them. The CDR3 runs 15 residues. From germline, CDR1 is LNHDA and CDR2 SQIVND (reference sequence). Here the CDR3 reads CASSIGPGDTGELFF. The CDR3 region has the DNA TGTGCCAGTAGTATCGGCCCAGGGGACACCGGGGAGCTGTTTTTT. Supplemented by reference TRBV19 and TRBJ2-2, the full variable domain reads DGGITQSPKYLFRKEGQNVTLSCEQNLNHDAMYWYRQDPGQGLRLIYYSQIVNDFQKGDIAEGYSVSREKKESFPLTVTSAQKNPTAFYLCASSIGPGDTGELFFGEGSRLTVL.

This chain uses TRBV6-5 with TRBJ2-7; TRBD1 aligns across 11 bases. The V segment lost 2 bases and the J segment 2 bases; nucleotides outside the gene matches: 5. The CDR3 has 16 amino acids. Germline V gene sequence: CDR1 MNHEY, CDR2 SVGAGI. This chain's CDR3 is CASSYAWDRGTYEQYF. The CDR3 bases are TGTGCCAGCAGTTACGCCTGGGACAGGGGGACCTACGAGCAGTACTTC.

This clonotype occurred a few times. The rearrangement joins TRBV29-1 to TRBJ2-3; 8 positions agree with TRBD2. Germline assignment: CDR1 SQVTM and CDR2 ANQGSEA. The CDR3 is made up of 14 amino acids. V lost 4 bases to trimming and J lost 7 bases; unmatched junction nucleotides: 10. The CDR3 reads CSVVDSGAGNTQYF. In DNA, the CDR3 is TGCAGCGTTGTCGATAGCGGGGCGGGAAATACGCAGTATTTT.

The gene calls are TRBV28 and TRBJ2-1, with a possible D match to TRBD2 (6 bases). This CDR3 comprises 12 residues. Trimming stripped 6 bases from V and 8 bases from J, with 11 bases between. Germline CDR1 and CDR2: MDHEN and SYDVKM. CDR3 amino acids: CASRRWEDEQFF. The CDR3 DNA is TGTGCCAGCAGACGATGGGAGGATGAGCAGTTCTTC.

This clonotype was recorded a few times. The rearrangement links TRBV4-1 to TRBJ2-3, with 9 bases identical to TRBD2. J was trimmed by 1 base and V by 8 bases; bases with no gene match: 25. Germline V gene data show CDR1 as MGHRA and CDR2 as YSYEKL. CDR3 length equals 21 residues. The CDR3 loop is CASSPRRLAGTATKRTDTQYF. CDR3 bases: TGCGCCAGCTCCCCTCGTAGGCTAGCGGGGACTGCCACCAAACGCACAGATACGCAGTATTTT.

This clonotype was picked up a small number of times. This sequence joins TRBV6-2 or TRBV6-3 and TRBJ2-7; D is perhaps TRBD1 (6 bases). The V and J ends lost 6 bases and 0 bases respectively, with 15 bases between them. Germline-derived CDR1 and CDR2 are MNHEY and SVGEGT. This CDR3 is 15 amino acids long. The CDR3, as DNA: TGTGCCAGCAGCTCCGGACAGATCCTCTCCTACGAGCAGTACGTC. Its translation is CASSSGQILSYEQYV.

J is TRBJ2-7 and V is TRBV6-6, with D possibly called TRBD1 or TRBD2 (5 bases each). Germline V gives CDR1 MNHNY, CDR2 SVGAGI (reference sequence). This CDR3 is built from 13 residues. V lost 6 bases and J lost 4, with 13 bases in between. This chain's CDR3 is CASSWGPPYEQYV. The CDR3 region has the DNA TGTGCCAGCAGCTGGGGACCGCCGTACGAGCAGTACGTC.

J is TRBJ2-3 and V is TRBV7-9; D is perhaps TRBD2 (7 bases). V was cut by 5 bases and J by 8 bases, with 20 bases left in between. This CDR3 is built from 15 residues. Per germline, CDR1 SEHNR and CDR2 FQNEAQ (reference sequence). CDR3 in amino acids: CASSPTGGLLITQYF. The DNA for the CDR3 is TGTGCCAGCAGCCCTACGGGGGGCCTTCTTATTACGCAGTATTTT.

This clonotype has a handful of counts. The CDR3 loop reads CASSSLGGDTDTQYF. CDR3 nucleotides: TGTGCCAGCAGTAGTTTAGGAGGGGACACAGATACGCAGTATTTT. The chain employs TRBV7-2 and TRBJ2-3, with D possibly TRBD2 on 6 matching bases. Germline V lookup: CDR1 SGHTA, CDR2 FQGNSA. The CDR3 is 15 residues long. V was clipped by 6 bases and J by 2 bases, with 15 bases between them.

V usage is TRBV7-2 and J usage is TRBJ1-2, with unresolved D. The CDR3 contains 13 residues. Trimming took 5 bases from V and 4 from J, leaving 11 bases between them. CDR1 and CDR2 from the germline V gene are SGHTA and FQGNSA. The CDR3 DNA reads as TGTGCCAGCAGCCCACGGGCCTTCTATGGCTACACCTTC. It yields the protein CASSPRAFYGYTF.

This clonotype was picked up many times. The V gene is TRBV10-2, the J gene TRBJ2-7, with D perhaps TRBD1 or TRBD2 (5 bases each). V shed 6 bases and J shed 2 bases, with 11 bases lying between them. This CDR3 is built from 13 residues. Germline values: CDR1 WSHSY, CDR2 SAAADI. DNA for the CDR3: TGCGCCAGCAGGGGGGACCGTACCTACGAGCAGTACTTC. Translation gives CASRGDRTYEQYF.

This chain uses TRBV19 with TRBJ2-2; the D gene could be TRBD1 or TRBD2 (5 bases each). V was cut by 10 bases and J by 1 base, with 13 bases left in between. CDR1 is LNHDA, CDR2 SQIVND, per germline (reference sequence). CDR3 size: 14 residues. Here the CDR3 reads CATKWGLNTGELFF. The CDR3 DNA reads TGTGCCACCAAGTGGGGGTTGAACACCGGGGAGCTGTTTTTT.